These 24 T cell receptor beta chains originate from one sample sequenced in a study of T cell changes during pregnancy in multiple sclerosis. The assay was immunoSEQ multiplex PCR, and TCRdb's table has in-frame clones only and misses some. The sample includes about 120,000 clones, over 85% seen only once; the top ten take roughly 6%. This sample comprised peripheral blood, obtained before pregnancy. These receptors were taken from a female donor with multiple sclerosis, enrolled in a pregnancy study.

The genes are TRBV10-3 and TRBJ2-3, with 9 bases identical to TRBD1. Germline V gene lookup returns CDR1 ENHRY and CDR2 SYGVKD. V dropped 6 bases and J dropped 4; count of bases not matched to a gene: 8. The CDR3 spans 15 residues. The CDR3 is CAIREPGQGSDTQYF. CDR3 nucleotide sequence: TGTGCCATCAGGGAGCCGGGACAGGGCTCAGATACGCAGTATTTT.

V gene TRBV7-9 combines with J gene TRBJ2-2; TRBD1 agrees at 9 bases. Germline-derived CDR1 and CDR2 are SEHNR and FQNEAQ (reference sequence). With V trimmed by 4 bases and J by 7 bases, 10 bases remained unmatched. The length of the CDR3 is 16 residues. The CDR3 loop is CASSSLGTGNGGELFF. CDR3 nucleotides: TGTGCCAGCAGCTCCCTTGGGACAGGGAACGGCGGGGAGCTGTTTTTT.

The chain has TRBV27 and TRBJ1-1; 7 nucleotides line up with TRBD1. CDR3 length: 15 amino acids. Germline V gene sequence: CDR1 MNHEY, CDR2 SMNVEV (reference sequence). The V segment lost 5 bases and the J segment 1 base; nucleotides outside the gene matches: 7. The CDR3 is CASSPRQGQNTEAFF. CDR3 in DNA: TGTGCCAGCAGTCCACGACAGGGCCAGAACACTGAAGCTTTCTTT.

V gene TRBV9 combines with J gene TRBJ2-1; D is perhaps TRBD2 (6 bases). This CDR3 has 15 residues. The germline V gene has CDR1 SGDLS and CDR2 YYNGEE. V dropped 3 bases and J dropped 7 bases, with 17 bases sitting between them. The CDR3 coding sequence is TGTGCCAGCAGCGGGTCCGGGACTCTTTCTAATGAGCAGTTCTTC. It encodes CASSGSGTLSNEQFF.

The V gene is TRBV19, the J gene TRBJ2-1, with TRBD1 matching 8 bases. The junction had 10 bases not matched to a gene; V was cut back by 11 bases and J by 4 bases. The CDR3 has 14 residues. Per the germline V gene, CDR1 is LNHDA and CDR2 is SQIVND (reference sequence). CDR3 sequence (DNA): TGTGCCGTTTCCGGGCAGGGGGCTTACAATGAGCAGTTCTTC. The encoded protein is CAVSGQGAYNEQFF.

This clone was observed a single time. J is TRBJ1-1 and V is TRBV7-3; unclear D gene. The CDR3 is 13 residues long. Germline CDR1 reads SGHTA; CDR2 reads FQGTGA. Between the trimmed V and J ends, which lost 8 bases and 0 bases, there was a span of 10 bases. In nucleotides, the CDR3 is TGTGCCAGCCTGGCACAGATGAACACTGAAGCTTTCTTT. Protein product: CASLAQMNTEAFF.

The genes are TRBV7-9 and TRBJ2-3; D is perhaps TRBD2 (5 bases). This CDR3 has 13 residues. Trimming stripped 10 bases from V and 4 bases from J, with 15 bases between. Germline CDR1 reads SEHNR; CDR2 reads FQNEAQ (reference sequence). The CDR3 reads CATRRAEADTQYF. DNA for the CDR3: TGTGCCACCCGACGAGCGGAGGCAGATACGCAGTATTTT.

The genes are TRBV11-2 and TRBJ2-1; D possibly corresponds to TRBD1 (5 bases). Germline CDR1 and CDR2: SGHAT and FQNNGV. Trimming took 5 bases from V and 5 from J, leaving 22 bases between them. The CDR3 covers 17 residues. The CDR3 nucleotides are TGTGCCAGCAGCGAAGGGGTTAGGGGTACTCGACACAATGAGCAGTTCTTC. Its translation is CASSEGVRGTRHNEQFF.

The V call is TRBV27, the J call TRBJ2-7; TRBD1 matches 7 bases. V shed 2 bases, J shed 7 bases, and the junction held 5 bases outside the gene matches. The germline gives CDR1 MNHEY, CDR2 SMNVEV (reference sequence). CDR3 size: 13 residues. For the CDR3, the DNA is TGTGCCAGCAGTTTAGCGGCAGGGGGAGAGCAGTACTTC. This translates into CASSLAAGGEQYF.

This chain links TRBV30 with TRBJ1-2; no firm D call. Deletions cut 0 bases from V and 6 bases from J, with 11 bases between. The V gene's germline CDR1 is GTSNPN and CDR2 SVGIG (reference sequence). CDR3 size: 13 residues. CDR3 DNA sequence: TGTGCCTGGAGTGTAAGCCGACTTAATGGCTACACCTTC. Translation: CAWSVSRLNGYTF.

This chain links TRBV6-6 with TRBJ1-3, with a possible D match to TRBD1 (5 bases). V was shortened by 6 bases and J by 4 bases, with 10 bases between the two germline ends. CDR1 MNHNY and CDR2 SVGAGI come from the germline V gene (reference sequence). The CDR3 loop spans 13 amino acids. CDR3 nucleotides: TGTGCCAGCAGAGATGGGGCAGGAAACACCATATATTTT. This encodes CASRDGAGNTIYF.

The chain links TRBV11-3 to TRBJ1-1; 7 bases align to TRBD1. Looked up from germline, CDR1 is SGHNT and CDR2 is YENEEA. V shed 1 base, J shed 2 bases, and the junction held 4 bases outside the gene matches. This CDR3 region has 15 residues. The CDR3 spells CASSLGRGSNTEAFF. In DNA form, the CDR3 reads TGTGCCAGCAGCTTAGGCAGGGGGAGCAACACTGAAGCTTTCTTT.

The rearrangement joins TRBV30 to TRBJ1-2, with 7 bases matching TRBD1. The CDR3 contains 14 residues. The trim removed 0 bases at V and 5 bases at J, leaving 6 bases unmatched. From germline, CDR1 is GTSNPN and CDR2 SVGIG (reference sequence). CDR3 in amino acids: CAWSVPGQLYGYTF. The CDR3 coding sequence is TGTGCCTGGAGTGTACCGGGACAGCTATATGGCTACACCTTC.

The chain has TRBV6-5 and TRBJ2-7; 8 nucleotides line up with TRBD2. Germline V CDR1 and CDR2: MNHEY, SVGAGI. This CDR3 spans 14 amino acids. The V and J ends lost 8 bases and 4 bases, in that order; junction bases with no gene match: 10. The CDR3 sequence: CASRAAGGRYEQYF. The CDR3 DNA sequence: TGTGCCAGCCGGGCTGCGGGGGGTAGGTACGAGCAGTACTTC.

CDR3 coding DNA: TGTGCCAGCAGTGAAGGGGAGAGCTCCTACGAGCAGTACTTC. As protein: CASSEGESSYEQYF. The J gene is TRBJ2-7, the V gene TRBV2; TRBD2 might be the D (5 bases). In germline, CDR1 is SNHLY, CDR2 FYNNEI. This CDR3 has 14 residues. Trimming shortened V by 1 base and J by 0 bases, and 7 bases separated the two germline ends.

This chain joins TRBV19 and TRBJ1-1, with D maybe TRBD1 (5 bases). V dropped 7 bases and J dropped 8 bases, with 17 bases sitting between them. The germline V gene encodes CDR1 LNHDA and CDR2 SQIVND (reference sequence). The CDR3 sequence is 13 residues long. The DNA of the CDR3 is TGTGCCAGTACTCGTACTGGGGGGTCCGAAGCTTTCTTT. Translation: CASTRTGGSEAFF.

The V and J genes are TRBV28 and TRBJ2-7; TRBD2 agrees at 11 bases. The junction had 4 bases not matched to a gene; V was cut back by 4 bases and J by 2 bases. Germline CDR1 is MDHEN and CDR2 is SYDVKM. This CDR3 has 15 residues. The CDR3 bases are TGTGCCAGCAGTTCACTAGCGGGAGTAACCTACGAGCAGTACTTC. Protein: CASSSLAGVTYEQYF.

V is TRBV9 and J is TRBJ2-7; 11 bases are shared with TRBD1. The CDR3 has 14 residues. CDR1 SGDLS and CDR2 YYNGEE come from the germline V gene. The J segment lost 4 bases and the V segment lost 7 bases, leaving 7 bases of the junction unmatched. The CDR3 nucleotides are TGTGCCAGCTCCGAGGGGGACAGGGGGTACGAGCAGTACTTC. As protein: CASSEGDRGYEQYF.

This chain joins TRBV7-2 and TRBJ1-6, with 10 bases identical to TRBD1. Germline V lookup: CDR1 SGHTA, CDR2 FQGNSA. Trimming removed 5 bases from V and 8 bases from J; junction bases left unmatched: 6. The CDR3 runs to 15 residues. The CDR3 sequence is CASSARTGGHSPLHF. The CDR3 DNA reads as TGTGCCAGCAGCGCCCGGACAGGGGGTCATTCACCCCTCCACTTT.

This chain joins TRBV7-2 and TRBJ2-1; perhaps TRBD2 as D (6 bases). Germline V lookup: CDR1 SGHTA, CDR2 FQGNSA. The V end was cut by 0 bases, the J end by 0 bases, with 12 bases between. The CDR3 consists of 17 residues. The DNA of the CDR3 is TGTGCCAGCAGCTTAGCGGCAGCGGGCGTCTCCTACAATGAGCAGTTCTTC. Translating gives CASSLAAAGVSYNEQFF.

This rearrangement joins TRBV4-1 to TRBJ2-5, with 14 positions matching TRBD2. The V gene's germline CDR1 is MGHRA and CDR2 YSYEKL. After removal of 3 bases from V and 5 bases from J, the junction contained 14 bases not matched to a gene. The CDR3 has 19 amino acids. CDR3 region: CASSHPGLAGGPGKETQYF. CDR3 bases: TGCGCCAGCAGCCATCCAGGACTAGCGGGGGGACCAGGGAAGGAGACCCAGTACTTC.

The gene calls are TRBV6-5 and TRBJ2-7; tentative D call: TRBD2 (7 bases). Trimming stripped 5 bases from V and 3 bases from J, with 14 bases between. The length of the CDR3 is 14 residues. Looked up from germline, CDR1 is MNHEY and CDR2 is SVGAGI. Written as DNA, the CDR3 is TGTGCCAGCAGTCCGAGGGGGGGGAACTACGAGCAGTACTTC. It codes for CASSPRGGNYEQYF.

CDR3 coding DNA: TGTGCCAGCAGGAAACCGGGACAGAGGAACTATGGCTACACCTTC. It specifies CASRKPGQRNYGYTF. The rearrangement joins TRBV6-6 to TRBJ1-2; 7 bases agree with TRBD1. The length of the CDR3 is 15 residues. V lost 6 bases to trimming and J lost 2 bases; unmatched junction nucleotides: 9. CDR1 is MNHNY and CDR2 is SVGAGI in the germline V gene (reference sequence).

This chain links TRBV11-1 with TRBJ2-7; 8 bases match TRBD2. The V and J ends lost 6 bases and 5 bases, in that order; junction bases with no gene match: 12. The germline V gene encodes CDR1 SGHAT and CDR2 FQDESV (reference sequence). The CDR3 runs to 15 residues. The CDR3 region has the DNA TGTGCCAGCAGGGCTTTTTCCGGGGGGGTCAACGAGCAGTACTTC. Its translation is CASRAFSGGVNEQYF. The variable domain in full, with the rest retrieved from reference TRBV11-1 and TRBJ2-7, is EAEVAQSPRYKITEKSQAVAFWCDPISGHATLYWYRQILGQGPELLVQFQDESVVDDSQLPKDRFSAERLKGVDSTLKIQPAELGDSAMYLCASRAFSGGVNEQYFGPGTRLTVT.